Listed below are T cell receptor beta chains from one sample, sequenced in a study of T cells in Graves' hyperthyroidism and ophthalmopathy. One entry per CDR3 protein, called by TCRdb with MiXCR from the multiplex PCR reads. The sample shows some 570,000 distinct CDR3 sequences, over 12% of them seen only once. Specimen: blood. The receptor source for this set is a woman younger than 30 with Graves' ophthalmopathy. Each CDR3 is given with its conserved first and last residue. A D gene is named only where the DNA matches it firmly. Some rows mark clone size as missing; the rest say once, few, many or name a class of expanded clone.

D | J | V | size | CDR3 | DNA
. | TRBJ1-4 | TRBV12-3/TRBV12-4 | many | CASTRGHATNEKLFF | TGTGCCAGCACCCGGGGGCATGCAACTAATGAAAAACTGTTTTTT
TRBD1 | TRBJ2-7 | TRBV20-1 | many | CSARDPFDRAWEQYF | TGCAGTGCTAGAGATCCGTTCGACAGGGCATGGGAGCAGTACTTC
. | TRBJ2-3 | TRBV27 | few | CASATRDLRYF | TGTGCCAGCGCAACCCGCGATCTTCGGTATTTT
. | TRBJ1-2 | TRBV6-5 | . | CASSYSEGRDVDGYTF | TGTGCCAGCAGTTACTCCGAAGGTCGGGATGTCGATGGCTACACCTTC
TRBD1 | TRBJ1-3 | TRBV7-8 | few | CASSSGQGGTIYF | TGTGCCAGCAGCTCCGGACAGGGAGGAACCATATATTTT
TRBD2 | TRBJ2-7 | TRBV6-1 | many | CASSPGLAVTYEQYF | TGTGCCAGCAGTCCGGGACTAGCGGTTACCTACGAGCAGTACTTC
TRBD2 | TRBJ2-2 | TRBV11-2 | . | CASSLGTSGNTGELFF | TGTGCCAGCAGCTTAGGGACTAGCGGGAACACCGGGGAGCTGTTTTTT
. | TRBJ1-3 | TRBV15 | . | CATSRDRGRDTIYF | TGTGCCACCAGCAGAGATCGCGGCCGGGACACCATATATTTT
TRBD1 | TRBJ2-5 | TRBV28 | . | CASSRTGGASEETQYF | TGTGCCAGCAGTCGGACAGGGGGCGCATCGGAAGAGACCCAGTACTTC
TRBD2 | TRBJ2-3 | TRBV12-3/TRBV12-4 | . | CASSSPMVSGRATTDTQYF | TGTGCCAGCAGTTCCCCGATGGTCAGCGGGAGGGCCACTACAGATACGCAGTATTTT
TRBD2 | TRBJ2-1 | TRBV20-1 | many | CSASPPSGISNEQFF | TGCAGTGCTAGCCCTCCTAGCGGGATTAGCAATGAGCAGTTCTTC
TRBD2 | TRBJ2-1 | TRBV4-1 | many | CASSQVAGGDEQFF | TGCGCCAGCAGCCAAGTAGCGGGAGGGGATGAGCAGTTCTTC
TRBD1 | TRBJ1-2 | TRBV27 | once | CASSSPGTGGAAYGYTF | TGTGCCAGCAGTTCCCCCGGGACAGGGGGTGCGGCTTATGGCTACACCTTC
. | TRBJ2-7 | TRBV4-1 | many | CASTRLLDGGYEQYF | TGCGCCAGCACCCGACTACTCGATGGGGGCTACGAGCAGTACTTC
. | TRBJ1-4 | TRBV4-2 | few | CASRAPSGAEKLFF | TGTGCCAGCAGGGCCCCCAGTGGGGCCGAAAAACTGTTTTTT
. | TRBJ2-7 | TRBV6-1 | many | CASSEHSAYEQYF | TGTGCCAGCAGTGAACACAGCGCCTACGAGCAGTACTTC
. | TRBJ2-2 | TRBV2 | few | CARTRANTGELFF | TGTGCCAGGACAAGAGCGAACACCGGGGAGCTGTTTTTT
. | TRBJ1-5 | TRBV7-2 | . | CASSLEGQLTNQPQHF | TGTGCCAGCAGCTTAGAAGGGCAGTTGACCAATCAGCCCCAGCATTTT
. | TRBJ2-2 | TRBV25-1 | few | CASSEPPIEAGELFF | TGTGCCAGCAGTGAACCGCCGATCGAGGCCGGGGAGCTGTTTTTT
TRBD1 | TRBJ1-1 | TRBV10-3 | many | CAISEHTGTGDTEAFF | TGTGCCATCAGTGAGCATACCGGGACAGGGGACACTGAAGCTTTCTTT
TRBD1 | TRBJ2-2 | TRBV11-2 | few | CASSPKGDSYTGELFF | TGTGCCAGCAGCCCTAAAGGGGACAGTTACACCGGGGAGCTGTTTTTT
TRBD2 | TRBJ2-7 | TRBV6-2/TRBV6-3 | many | CASSDAGGYGYEQYF | TGTGCCAGCAGTGACGCCGGGGGGTACGGCTACGAGCAGTACTTC
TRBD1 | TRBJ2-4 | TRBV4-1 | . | CASRHTGDLAKNIQYF | TGCGCCAGCAGACACACAGGGGACCTAGCCAAAAACATTCAGTACTTC
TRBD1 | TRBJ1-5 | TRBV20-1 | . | CSAVGDSPLSGQPQHF | TGCAGTGCTGTCGGGGACAGCCCACTTTCTGGTCAGCCCCAGCATTTT
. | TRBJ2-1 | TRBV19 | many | CASSPLSSSYNEQFF | TGTGCCAGTAGTCCTCTGTCGAGCTCCTACAATGAGCAGTTCTTC
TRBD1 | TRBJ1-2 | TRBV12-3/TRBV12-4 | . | CASSFYGDRANYGYTF | TGTGCCAGCAGTTTTTACGGGGACAGGGCTAACTATGGCTACACCTTC
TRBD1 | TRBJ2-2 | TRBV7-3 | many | CASSYGTATGELFF | TGTGCCAGCAGCTATGGGACAGCCACCGGGGAGCTGTTTTTT
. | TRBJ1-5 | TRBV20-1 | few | CSASNGGNQPQHF | TGCAGTGCTTCAAATGGGGGCAATCAGCCCCAGCATTTT
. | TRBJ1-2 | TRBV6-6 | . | CASSYSPPRTSANYGYTF | TGTGCCAGCAGTTACTCACCCCCCCGGACCTCCGCTAACTATGGCTACACCTTC
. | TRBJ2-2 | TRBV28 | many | CASRARDFPSANTGELFF | TGTGCCAGCAGGGCCCGGGACTTCCCGAGCGCGAACACCGGGGAGCTGTTTTTT
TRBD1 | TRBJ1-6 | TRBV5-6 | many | CASSRDRVGGSPLHF | TGTGCCAGCAGCCGGGACAGGGTGGGGGGATCACCCCTCCACTTT
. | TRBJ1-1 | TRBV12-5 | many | CASGPSTGEAFF | TGTGCTAGTGGTCCATCAACAGGAGAAGCTTTCTTT
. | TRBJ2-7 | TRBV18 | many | CASSPRTGEQYF | TGTGCCAGCTCACCAAGGACTGGCGAGCAGTACTTC
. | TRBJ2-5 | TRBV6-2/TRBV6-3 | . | CASSYSSGDAEAQYF | TGTGCCAGCAGTTACTCCAGCGGAGACGCAGAGGCCCAGTACTTC
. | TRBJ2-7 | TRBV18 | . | CASSHRETVGEQYF | TGTGCCAGCTCACACAGGGAAACAGTAGGCGAGCAGTACTTC
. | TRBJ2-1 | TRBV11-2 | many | CASSLGRASSYNEQFF | TGTGCCAGCAGCCTAGGAAGGGCTAGCTCCTACAATGAGCAGTTCTTC
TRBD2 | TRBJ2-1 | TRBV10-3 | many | CAISDATSGRNEQFF | TGTGCCATCAGTGACGCGACTAGCGGGAGGAATGAGCAGTTCTTC
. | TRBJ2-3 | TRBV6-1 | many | CASKKGVGNTDTQYF | TGTGCCAGCAAGAAGGGGGTTGGCAACACAGATACGCAGTATTTT
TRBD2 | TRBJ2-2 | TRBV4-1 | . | CASSRGEGRTGELFF | TGCGCCAGCAGCCGCGGGGAGGGCCGCACCGGGGAGCTGTTTTTT
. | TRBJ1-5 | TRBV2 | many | CASSEALGRGQPQHF | TGTGCCAGCAGTGAAGCGCTTGGGAGAGGGCAGCCCCAGCATTTT
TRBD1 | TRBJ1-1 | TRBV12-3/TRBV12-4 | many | CASTPTGMNTEAFF | TGTGCCAGCACCCCGACAGGGATGAACACTGAAGCTTTCTTT
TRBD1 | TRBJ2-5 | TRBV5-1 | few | CASSRQGGEETQYF | TGCGCCAGCTCTCGACAGGGCGGCGAAGAGACCCAGTACTTC
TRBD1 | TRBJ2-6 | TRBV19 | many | CASSIPPGTGAFSGANVLTF | TGTGCCAGTAGTATCCCTCCCGGGACAGGGGCCTTCTCTGGGGCCAACGTCCTGACTTTC
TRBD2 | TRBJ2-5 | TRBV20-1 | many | CSARTLAGDQETQYF | TGCAGTGCTAGAACGCTAGCGGGAGACCAAGAGACCCAGTACTTC